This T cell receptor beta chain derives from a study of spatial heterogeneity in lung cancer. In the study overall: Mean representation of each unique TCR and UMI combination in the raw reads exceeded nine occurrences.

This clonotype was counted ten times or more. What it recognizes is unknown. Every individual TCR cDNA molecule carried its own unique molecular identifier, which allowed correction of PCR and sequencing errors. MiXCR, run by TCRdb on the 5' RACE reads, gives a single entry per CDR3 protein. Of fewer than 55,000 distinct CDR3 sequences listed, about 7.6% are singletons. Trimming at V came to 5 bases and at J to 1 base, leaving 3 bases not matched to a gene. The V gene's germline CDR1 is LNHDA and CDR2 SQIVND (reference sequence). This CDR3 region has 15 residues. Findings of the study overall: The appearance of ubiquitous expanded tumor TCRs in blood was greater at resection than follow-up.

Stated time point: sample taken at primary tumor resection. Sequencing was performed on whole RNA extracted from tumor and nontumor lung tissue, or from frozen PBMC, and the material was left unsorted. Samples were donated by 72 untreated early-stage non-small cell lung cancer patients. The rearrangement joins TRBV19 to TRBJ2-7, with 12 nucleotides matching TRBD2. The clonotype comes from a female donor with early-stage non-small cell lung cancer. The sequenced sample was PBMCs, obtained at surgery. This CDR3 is CASSLAGGPSYEQYF. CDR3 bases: TGTGCCAGTAGTCTAGCGGGGGGGCCTTCCTACGAGCAGTACTTC.